This T cell receptor beta chain emerged from a study of T cell repertoires in cytomegalovirus infection. Overall study context: Shared public TCR beta signatures pointed to both CMV infection and a matching HLA type. Study-level findings and limits: HLA-C-restricted TCR beta clonotypes specific for CMV led the ex vivo response.

TCRdb processed the reads anew with MiXCR; each CDR3 protein has one entry. This table has about 360,000 distinct CDR3 sequences, over 15% appearing once. There are 13 residues in the CDR3. Germline CDR1 is SNHLY and CDR2 is FYNNEI. The V end lost 3 bases, the J end lost 7 bases, and 12 bases lay between the germline ends. On this clonotype itself: Its antigen is not identified.

The specimen sequenced was PBMCs. The source of this sequence is a human donor in good health (CMV status not recorded). Some clones in this sample may be carry-over from other donors' samples. J is TRBJ1-1 and V is TRBV2; unclear D gene. CDR3 region: CASSESDGGEAFF. In DNA form, the CDR3 reads TGTGCCAGCAGTGAGTCTGACGGCGGTGAAGCTTTCTTT.